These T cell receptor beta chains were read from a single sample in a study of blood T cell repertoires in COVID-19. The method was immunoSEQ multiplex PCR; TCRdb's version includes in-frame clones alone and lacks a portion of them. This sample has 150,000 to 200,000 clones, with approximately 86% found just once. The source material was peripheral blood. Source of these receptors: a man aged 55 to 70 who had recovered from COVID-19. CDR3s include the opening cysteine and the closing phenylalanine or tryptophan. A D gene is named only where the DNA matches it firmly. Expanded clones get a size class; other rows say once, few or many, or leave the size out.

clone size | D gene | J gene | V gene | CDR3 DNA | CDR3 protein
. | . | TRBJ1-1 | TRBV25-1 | TGTGCCACCCTAGCCTTGGCAAAACCGAACACTGAAGCTTTCTTT | CATLALAKPNTEAFF
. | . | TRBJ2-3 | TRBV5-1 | TGCGCCAGCAGATCGACGTACAGGGCGGCAGATACGCAGTATTTT | CASRSTYRAADTQYF
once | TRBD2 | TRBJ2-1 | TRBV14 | TGTGCCAGCAGCCAAGCGCGGGGGGGGCCCTTCAGCTCCTACAATGAGCAGTTCTTC | CASSQARGGPFSSYNEQFF
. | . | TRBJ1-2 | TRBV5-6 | TGTGCCAGCAGCTTCTGGGGCGCTTTTAACTATGGCTACACCTTC | CASSFWGAFNYGYTF
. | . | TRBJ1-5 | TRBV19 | TGTGCCAGTAGTATTACAGGCAATCAGCCCCAGCATTTT | CASSITGNQPQHF
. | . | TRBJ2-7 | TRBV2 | TGTGCCAGCAGTGAATGGGCCAGCCTCATTATCGAGCAGTACTTC | CASSEWASLIIEQYF
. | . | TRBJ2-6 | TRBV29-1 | TGCAGCGTTGAGGGAGACGGAACTCTCTCTGGGGCCAACGTCCTGACTTTC | CSVEGDGTLSGANVLTF
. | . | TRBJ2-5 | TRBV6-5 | TGTGCCAGCAGTTACTCAAACTATATCTCGGAGACCCAGTACTTC | CASSYSNYISETQYF
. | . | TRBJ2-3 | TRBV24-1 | TGTGCCACCAGTGATAGTACTATAGATACGCAGTATTTT | CATSDSTIDTQYF
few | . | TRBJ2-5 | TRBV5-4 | TGTGCCAGCAGTAGCGACCTGGAGAGATTTATAGAGACCCAGTACTTC | CASSSDLERFIETQYF
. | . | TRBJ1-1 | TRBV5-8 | TGTGCCAGCAGCTTGGGGCGGGGGCCGAACACTGAAGCTTTCTTT | CASSLGRGPNTEAFF
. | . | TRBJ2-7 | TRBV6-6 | TGTGCCAGCAGTTACTCTTATTTCGACGAGCAGTACTTC | CASSYSYFDEQYF
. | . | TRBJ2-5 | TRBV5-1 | TGCGCCAGCTCCTCCCAAGGGGAAGAGACCCAGTACTTC | CASSSQGEETQYF
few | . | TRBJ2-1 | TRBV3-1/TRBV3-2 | TGTGCCAGCAGCCAAATAGCCAGCTCCTACAATGAGCAGTTCTTC | CASSQIASSYNEQFF
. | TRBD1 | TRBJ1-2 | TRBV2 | TGTGCCAGCAGTAGGGCAGGGGGTGATGGCTACACCTTC | CASSRAGGDGYTF
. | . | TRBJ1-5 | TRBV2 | TGTGCCAGCGAGGACCGACTAGGTCAGCCCCAGCATTTT | CASEDRLGQPQHF
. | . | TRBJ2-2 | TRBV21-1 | TGTGCCAGCAGTCTTCCGCGTCCCCCCGAGGGTCGGGAGCTGTTTTTT | CASSLPRPPEGRELFF
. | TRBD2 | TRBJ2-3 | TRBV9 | TGTGCCAGCAGCCCTCAGACTAGCGGACACGATACGCAGTATTTT | CASSPQTSGHDTQYF
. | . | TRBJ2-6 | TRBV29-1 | TGCAGCGTCGGATCCAGGGTCTCGGGGGCCAACGTCCTGACTTTC | CSVGSRVSGANVLTF
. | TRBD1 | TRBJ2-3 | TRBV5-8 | TGTGCCAGCAGCGAGGGACAGCCCTTAGTAGACACAGATACGCAGTATTTT | CASSEGQPLVDTDTQYF
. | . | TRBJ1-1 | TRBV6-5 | TGTGCCAGCAGTTACCTTCGGACAGTATTGAACACTGAAGCTTTCTTT | CASSYLRTVLNTEAFF
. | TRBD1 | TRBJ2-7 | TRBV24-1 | TGTGCCACCAGTGATGGACAGGGGACCTTCTACGAGCAGTACTTC | CATSDGQGTFYEQYF